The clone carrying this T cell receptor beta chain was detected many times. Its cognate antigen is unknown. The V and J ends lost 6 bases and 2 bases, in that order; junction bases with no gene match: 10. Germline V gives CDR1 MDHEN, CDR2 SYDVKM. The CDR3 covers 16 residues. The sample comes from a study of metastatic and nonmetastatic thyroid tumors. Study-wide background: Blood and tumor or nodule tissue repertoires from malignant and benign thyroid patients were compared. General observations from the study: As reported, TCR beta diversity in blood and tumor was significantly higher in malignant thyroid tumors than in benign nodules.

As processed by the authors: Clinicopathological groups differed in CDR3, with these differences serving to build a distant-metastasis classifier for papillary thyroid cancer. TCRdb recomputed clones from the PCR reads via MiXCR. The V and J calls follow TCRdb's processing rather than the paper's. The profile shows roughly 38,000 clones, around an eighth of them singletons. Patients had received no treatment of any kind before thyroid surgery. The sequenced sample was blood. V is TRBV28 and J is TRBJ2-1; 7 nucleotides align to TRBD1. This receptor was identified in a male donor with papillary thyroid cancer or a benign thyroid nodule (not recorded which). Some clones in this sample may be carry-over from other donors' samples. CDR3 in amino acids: CASRGDRNPTYNEQFF. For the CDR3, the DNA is TGTGCCAGCAGGGGGGACAGAAACCCGACCTACAATGAGCAGTTCTTC.